This T cell receptor beta chain comes out of a study of cytotoxic CD8 clonotypes in ibrutinib-treated CLL. Germline CDR1 reads MNHEY; CDR2 reads SVGAGI. Between the trimmed V and J ends, which lost 2 bases and 9 bases, there was a span of 14 bases. The CDR3 consists of 14 residues. The data were produced by immunoSEQ multiplex PCR, yet TCRdb's version contains in-frame clones alone and is incomplete. The table lists nearly 85,000 clones, about 76% of them singletons. The TCR sequence derives from a human donor with chronic lymphocytic leukemia. The rearrangement links TRBV6-5 to TRBJ1-3; D remains unclear. Sequencing used PBMCs, obtained after 12 months of ibrutinib treatment. CDR3 protein: CASSYRASEGTIYF. CDR3 bases: TGTGCCAGCAGTTACAGGGCTAGTGAAGGCACCATATATTTT.